This TCR beta chain was sequenced in a study of blood T cell repertoires in COVID-19. Study context: T cells, B-cell-depleted T cells, or PBMCs supplied cDNA or gDNA.

Individuals drawn from about 26 US areas were roughly 18 to 95 years old. Two consecutive negative NP/OP PCR tests, clearance, or resolved symptoms defined Cohort 3 recovery. Authors' methods: The assay estimated nucleated cells by amplifying reference gene primers. Profiling relied on immunoSEQ multiplex PCR, and the TCRdb table lists in-frame clones only, not all of them. The V and J calls and clone size are taken from that table; D and trimming were inferred from the DNA. The table records a few hundred thousand clones, roughly 90% of them present only once. The germline gives CDR1 SNHLY, CDR2 FYNNEI. The CDR3 contains 15 residues. The V gene lost 1 base and the J gene lost 0 bases, with 6 bases spanning the gap.

The chain links TRBV2 to TRBJ1-4; D gene unclear. The material sequenced was PBMCs or T cells enriched from blood (not recorded which). The clonotype comes from a woman in her twenties or thirties who had recovered from COVID-19. CDR3 DNA: TGTGCCAGCAGTGAAGGCGGGGCAACTAATGAAAAACTGTTTTTT. Its protein product is CASSEGGATNEKLFF.